The rows below give T cell receptor beta chains drawn from one sample of a study of Ad26.COV2.S vaccination and SARS-CoV-2 variants. Clones were read by immunoSEQ multiplex PCR, and TCRdb kept only the in-frame ones, dropping some. Of roughly 350,000 clones in the sample, 70% to 90% were seen once. The starting material was peripheral blood, obtained in a trial of Ad26.COV2.S vaccine versus placebo. The source is a person aged 18-60 years who received the Ad26.COV2.S COVID-19 vaccine or a placebo. Each CDR3 is given with its conserved first and last residue. A D gene is named only where the DNA matches it firmly. Where a row states a size, it is once, few, many or the class of an expanded clone; other rows omit it.

abundance: NA; d_gene: NA; j_gene: TRBJ1-4; v_gene: TRBV24-1; CDR3aa: CATSDGTPNEKLFF; CDR3nt: TGTGCCACCAGTGATGGGACGCCCAATGAAAAACTGTTTTTT
abundance: NA; d_gene: NA; j_gene: TRBJ2-1; v_gene: TRBV7-2; CDR3aa: CASSLGANNEQFF; CDR3nt: TGTGCCAGCAGCTTAGGGGCAAACAATGAGCAGTTCTTC
abundance: NA; d_gene: TRBD2; j_gene: TRBJ2-5; v_gene: TRBV10-1; CDR3aa: CASQRGTQYF; CDR3nt: TGCGCCAGCCAGCGGGGGACCCAGTACTTC
abundance: NA; d_gene: TRBD1; j_gene: TRBJ1-6; v_gene: TRBV19; CDR3aa: CASSTLGQGVHNSPLHF; CDR3nt: TGTGCCAGTAGTACATTGGGACAGGGGGTCCATAATTCACCCCTCCACTTT
abundance: NA; d_gene: NA; j_gene: TRBJ1-3; v_gene: TRBV2; CDR3aa: CASSDRGASGNTIYF; CDR3nt: TGTGCCAGCAGTGATCGGGGCGCCTCTGGAAACACCATATATTTT
abundance: NA; d_gene: NA; j_gene: TRBJ2-7; v_gene: TRBV28; CDR3aa: CASSLPSVYEQYF; CDR3nt: TGTGCCAGCAGTTTGCCCAGCGTCTACGAGCAGTACTTC
abundance: NA; d_gene: NA; j_gene: TRBJ1-6; v_gene: TRBV4-1; CDR3aa: CASTQRIRDSYNSPLHF; CDR3nt: TGCGCCAGCACCCAAAGAATAAGGGACTCCTATAATTCACCCCTCCACTTT
abundance: NA; d_gene: NA; j_gene: TRBJ2-4; v_gene: TRBV4-3; CDR3aa: CASSQDPASAPKNIQYF; CDR3nt: TGCGCCAGCAGCCAAGATCCCGCGAGCGCGCCCAAAAACATTCAGTACTTC
abundance: NA; d_gene: NA; j_gene: TRBJ2-1; v_gene: TRBV7-9; CDR3aa: CASSFYGDRGNEQFF; CDR3nt: TGTGCCAGCAGCTTTTACGGGGACCGGGGCAATGAGCAGTTCTTC
abundance: NA; d_gene: NA; j_gene: TRBJ2-7; v_gene: TRBV12-3/TRBV12-4; CDR3aa: CASSLRERGEQYF; CDR3nt: TGTGCCAGCAGTTTGAGAGAACGAGGGGAGCAGTACTTC
abundance: NA; d_gene: TRBD1; j_gene: TRBJ2-2; v_gene: TRBV28; CDR3aa: CASRGQTNTGELFF; CDR3nt: TGTGCCAGCAGGGGACAGACCAACACCGGGGAGCTGTTTTTT
abundance: NA; d_gene: NA; j_gene: TRBJ2-7; v_gene: TRBV21-1; CDR3aa: CASSPSGRSEQYF; CDR3nt: TGTGCCAGCAGCCCAAGTGGGCGAAGCGAGCAGTACTTC
abundance: NA; d_gene: NA; j_gene: TRBJ2-5; v_gene: TRBV19; CDR3aa: CASSIVAEETQYF; CDR3nt: TGTGCCAGTAGTATTGTAGCGGAAGAGACCCAGTACTTC
abundance: NA; d_gene: NA; j_gene: TRBJ2-2; v_gene: TRBV5-1; CDR3aa: CASSSNNPRTGELFF; CDR3nt: TGCGCCAGCAGCTCGAACAATCCGCGGACCGGGGAGCTGTTTTTT
abundance: NA; d_gene: TRBD2; j_gene: TRBJ2-7; v_gene: TRBV27; CDR3aa: CATGGGVSYEQYF; CDR3nt: TGTGCCACGGGGGGAGGAGTTTCTTACGAGCAGTACTTC
abundance: NA; d_gene: NA; j_gene: TRBJ2-7; v_gene: TRBV6-1; CDR3aa: CASSEGQVYEQYF; CDR3nt: TGTGCCAGCAGTGAAGGACAGGTCTACGAGCAGTACTTC
abundance: NA; d_gene: NA; j_gene: TRBJ2-5; v_gene: TRBV9; CDR3aa: CASSVATGETQYF; CDR3nt: TGTGCCAGCAGCGTAGCGACGGGAGAGACCCAGTACTTC
abundance: NA; d_gene: TRBD1; j_gene: TRBJ1-2; v_gene: TRBV15; CDR3aa: CATSSLQAQGEGGYTF; CDR3nt: TGTGCCACCAGCTCCCTGCAGGCCCAGGGGGAAGGGGGCTACACCTTC
abundance: NA; d_gene: NA; j_gene: TRBJ2-2; v_gene: TRBV7-2; CDR3aa: CASSLVGSRGAGELFF; CDR3nt: TGTGCCAGCAGCTTAGTCGGGAGCAGGGGAGCCGGGGAGCTGTTTTTT
abundance: NA; d_gene: NA; j_gene: TRBJ1-5; v_gene: TRBV19; CDR3aa: CASSLQGNQPQHF; CDR3nt: TGTGCCAGTAGTCTTCAGGGGAATCAGCCCCAGCATTTT
abundance: NA; d_gene: NA; j_gene: TRBJ2-7; v_gene: TRBV11-3; CDR3aa: CASSDSTTYEQYF; CDR3nt: TGTGCCAGCAGCGACAGCACCACCTACGAGCAGTACTTC
abundance: NA; d_gene: NA; j_gene: TRBJ1-2; v_gene: TRBV28; CDR3aa: CASTGGPYGYTF; CDR3nt: TGTGCCAGCACGGGGGGTCCCTATGGCTACACCTTC
abundance: NA; d_gene: TRBD1; j_gene: TRBJ1-2; v_gene: TRBV4-2; CDR3aa: CASSQFTGGGYGYTF; CDR3nt: TGTGCCAGCAGCCAGTTTACAGGGGGCGGCTATGGCTACACCTTC
abundance: many; d_gene: TRBD1; j_gene: TRBJ1-1; v_gene: TRBV28; CDR3aa: CATRFTGGGTEAFF; CDR3nt: TGTGCCACGAGATTTACAGGGGGCGGCACTGAAGCTTTCTTT
abundance: NA; d_gene: NA; j_gene: TRBJ2-3; v_gene: TRBV7-9; CDR3aa: CASSFSFAGANTDTQYF; CDR3nt: TGTGCCAGCAGCTTTAGTTTTGCAGGGGCAAACACAGATACGCAGTATTTT
abundance: NA; d_gene: NA; j_gene: TRBJ2-3; v_gene: TRBV2; CDR3aa: CASKRGWGTDTQYF; CDR3nt: TGTGCCAGCAAAAGAGGTTGGGGCACAGATACGCAGTATTTT
abundance: NA; d_gene: NA; j_gene: TRBJ2-7; v_gene: TRBV5-1; CDR3aa: CASSSTGSYEQYF; CDR3nt: TGCGCCAGCAGCAGCACAGGCTCCTACGAGCAGTACTTC
abundance: NA; d_gene: NA; j_gene: TRBJ1-5; v_gene: TRBV6-1; CDR3aa: CASSEAYKGLGNQPQHF; CDR3nt: TGTGCCAGCAGTGAAGCGTACAAAGGTTTGGGCAATCAGCCCCAGCATTTT
abundance: NA; d_gene: NA; j_gene: TRBJ1-2; v_gene: TRBV19; CDR3aa: CASSIGSHDRGYTF; CDR3nt: TGTGCCAGTAGTATAGGCTCCCATGACAGGGGCTACACCTTC
abundance: NA; d_gene: TRBD2; j_gene: TRBJ2-3; v_gene: TRBV7-2; CDR3aa: CASSLYIAGADTQYF; CDR3nt: TGTGCCAGCAGCTTATACATAGCGGGGGCTGATACGCAGTATTTT
abundance: NA; d_gene: NA; j_gene: TRBJ2-1; v_gene: TRBV11-3; CDR3aa: CASSWGAGVHNEQFF; CDR3nt: TGTGCCAGCAGCTGGGGAGCAGGGGTCCACAATGAGCAGTTCTTC
abundance: NA; d_gene: NA; j_gene: TRBJ1-1; v_gene: TRBV6-6; CDR3aa: CASRIDGNTEAFF; CDR3nt: TGTGCCAGCAGAATTGACGGTAACACTGAAGCTTTCTTT
abundance: NA; d_gene: NA; j_gene: TRBJ1-1; v_gene: TRBV4-1; CDR3aa: CASSQVNTEAFF; CDR3nt: TGCGCCAGCAGCCAAGTCAACACTGAAGCTTTCTTT
abundance: NA; d_gene: TRBD1; j_gene: TRBJ2-7; v_gene: TRBV2; CDR3aa: CASSWQGARSEQYF; CDR3nt: TGTGCCAGCAGTTGGCAGGGGGCACGGTCCGAGCAGTACTTC